Listed here are 20 T cell receptor beta chains from one sample, sequenced in a study of glioma-infiltrating T cells (dated by TCRdb to the mid-2010s). The instrument was an Illumina MiSeq. The iRepertoire nested amplicon-rescue multiplex PCR (arm-PCR) platform was used to amplify TCR alpha and beta CDR3 regions from RNA. TCRdb trimmed the raw reads at Q25, called clones with MiXCR and kept productive beta chains. A single entry per CDR3 protein holds the most common genes and DNA from its merged rows. The sample table holds some 190,000 distinct CDR3 sequences, of which over 25% were seen once. The ten biggest clones cover around 20% of the sample. Sequencing input: glioma tissue, nonneoplastic brain tissue, or PBMCs (not recorded which). The receptors come from a human donor with low-grade glioma or glioblastoma, undergoing nonglioma brain surgery, or in good health (not recorded which).

This clonotype was counted ten times or more. This chain links TRBV6-1 with TRBJ2-7; D is tentatively TRBD1 or TRBD2 (5 bases each). The CDR3 runs 15 residues. The germline gives CDR1 MNHNS, CDR2 SASEGT. The germline V and J ends were trimmed by 6 bases and 1 base, with 16 bases remaining between them. CDR3 in amino acids: CASRGSGGTSYEQYF. The CDR3 DNA is TGTGCCAGCAGAGGAAGTGGGGGAACTTCCTACGAGCAGTACTTC.

This clonotype has ten or more counts. The rearrangement joins TRBV7-8 to TRBJ2-1, with D tentatively TRBD2 (6 bases). Trimming shortened V by 5 bases and J by 7 bases, and 18 bases separated the two germline ends. CDR3 length equals 15 residues. CDR1 is SGHVS and CDR2 is FQNEAQ in the germline V gene. This CDR3 reads CASSVMWGRLNEQFF. CDR3 DNA: TGTGCCAGCAGCGTAATGTGGGGGAGGTTGAATGAGCAGTTCTTC.

This clonotype was counted at least ten times. This chain links TRBV6-5 with TRBJ1-1; D is undetermined. Deletions cut 0 bases from V and 10 bases from J, with 12 bases between. The CDR3 length is 13 residues. The germline gives CDR1 MNHEY, CDR2 SVGAGI. CDR3 DNA sequence: TGTGCCAGCAGTTACTCGGCGATGGGATTAGCTTTCTTT. Amino acid sequence: CASSYSAMGLAFF.

This clonotype was counted a few times. A much more abundant neighbour one base away suggests this may be a read error. The rearrangement joins TRBV7-2 to TRBJ2-2; D possibly corresponds to TRBD1 (6 bases). The CDR3 has 13 amino acids. Per germline, CDR1 SGHTA and CDR2 FQGNSA. This CDR3 is CASSFWDTWELFF. DNA for the CDR3: TGTGCCAGCAGCTTCTGGGACACCTGGGAGCTGTTTTTT.

V and J are TRBV6-1 and TRBJ2-1, with D unresolved. The CDR3 extends over 14 amino acids. Trimming took off 4 bases at V and 0 bases at J, with 7 bases between the two ends. CDR1 MNHNS and CDR2 SASEGT come from the germline V gene. CDR3 region: CASSGPDSYNEQFF. CDR3 nucleotides: TGTGCCAGCAGTGGCCCTGACTCCTACAATGAGCAGTTCTTC.

On this clonotype: This may arise from a read error, as a much more abundant clone is one base away. The chain uses TRBV4-2 and TRBJ1-6; possible D gene TRBD1, 6 bases. The CDR3 sequence is 17 residues long. Per the germline V gene, CDR1 is LGHNA and CDR2 is YNFKEQ. Trimming stripped 5 bases from V and 7 bases from J, with 21 bases between. In DNA, the CDR3 is TGTGCCAGCAGCACCCTGATGACCGGGACAACAAATTCACCCCTCCACTTT. Protein: CASSTLMTGTTNSPLHF.

In this sample, this clonotype turned up many times. V and J are TRBV6-6 and TRBJ2-1; 10 bases are shared with TRBD1. The V and J ends lost 2 bases and 8 bases, in that order; junction bases with no gene match: 6. CDR1 and CDR2 from the germline V gene are MNHNY and SVGAGI (reference sequence). There are 15 residues in the CDR3. Written as DNA, the CDR3 is TGTGCCAGCAGTTACCGGGACAGGGGAGGGGATGAGCAGTTCTTC. Translated, it gives CASSYRDRGGDEQFF.

A note on this clonotype: Its ends do not fully match the called genes, so a read error is possible. V and J are TRBV3-1 and TRBJ1-3; D possibly corresponds to TRBD1 (6 bases). The CDR3 loop spans 14 amino acids. Looked up from germline, CDR1 is LGHDT and CDR2 is YNNKEL (reference sequence). The CDR3 is CTSIQANRVNTIYF. CDR3 in DNA: TGTACCAGCATCCAAGCTAACAGGGTAAACACCATATATTTT.

The genes are TRBV11-2 and TRBJ2-7, with D hard to call. The CDR3 totals 15 residues. Germline CDR1 reads SGHAT; CDR2 reads FQNNGV. V was shortened by 1 base and J by 6 bases, with 16 bases between the two germline ends. As DNA, the CDR3 is TGTGCCAGCAGCTTAGGGGTCAGATCGTCGTCCGAGCAGTACTTC. As protein: CASSLGVRSSSEQYF.

As to this clonotype: A much larger clonotype is one base distant, so this may be a read error. The CDR3 is CASSVRAVRDEQFF. The DNA for the CDR3 is TGCGCCAGCAGCGTAAGGGCCGTCAGGGATGAGCAGTTCTTC. V usage is TRBV5-1 and J usage is TRBJ2-1, with TRBD1 as a possible D gene (5 bases). Germline-derived CDR1 and CDR2 are SGHRS and YFSETQ. V was cut by 4 bases and J by 8 bases, with 16 bases left in between. The CDR3 runs 14 residues.

This clonotype was recorded many times. The chain uses TRBV20-1 and TRBJ2-7; TRBD2 aligns across 9 bases. The germline V gene has CDR1 DFQATT and CDR2 SNEGSKA (reference sequence). The CDR3 is made up of 15 amino acids. With 6 bases clipped from V and 0 bases from J, the junction kept 9 bases outside the gene matches. In nucleotides, the CDR3 is TGCAGTGCCCTCCCAGAAGCGGGAGGCTCCTACGAGCAGTACTTC. Its protein product is CSALPEAGGSYEQYF.

This clonotype has only a few counts. The chain has TRBV28 and TRBJ2-7; 10 bases are shared with TRBD1. This CDR3 is 16 amino acids long. After removal of 10 bases from V and 6 bases from J, the junction contained 18 bases not matched to a gene. The V gene's germline CDR1 is MDHEN and CDR2 SYDVKM. The CDR3 spells CANRVPGQGKDSEQYF. CDR3 bases: TGTGCCAACAGGGTCCCGGGACAGGGGAAGGACTCCGAGCAGTACTTC.

The sample holds one count of this clonotype. A much larger clone lies a single base off, so this may be a read error. The genes are TRBV10-3 and TRBJ2-1, with D hard to call. The CDR3 has 13 residues. CDR1 is ENHRY, CDR2 SYGVKD, per germline. CDR3 nucleotide sequence: TGTGCCATCAGTGAGTCGAGGTTGAATGACCAGTTCTTC. This sequence encodes CAISESRLNDQFF.

Ten or more counts support this clonotype. The rearrangement links TRBV6-2 or TRBV6-3 to TRBJ2-2, with a tentative D call TRBD2 (5 bases). Trimming took off 5 bases at V and 1 base at J, with 8 bases between the two ends. The germline gives CDR1 MNHEY, CDR2 SVGEGT. The CDR3 totals 14 residues. The CDR3, as DNA: TGTGCCAGCAGTCGGACTTTGAACACCGGGGAGCTGTTTTTT. Translation gives CASSRTLNTGELFF.

Concerning this clonotype itself: Since a much larger clone is just one base distant, this may be a read error. The chain uses TRBV4-1 and TRBJ1-4, with D maybe TRBD1 (5 bases). The length of the CDR3 is 15 residues. From germline, CDR1 is MGHRA and CDR2 YSYEKL. CDR3 in amino acids: CASSLGTATNEKLLF. In nucleotides, the CDR3 is TGCGCCAGCAGCCTTGGGACGGCAACTAATGAAAAACTGCTTTTT.

This clonotype showed up many times. The V gene is TRBV5-1, the J gene TRBJ2-3; 7 nucleotides match TRBD1. The CDR3 covers 14 residues. Per germline, CDR1 SGHRS and CDR2 YFSETQ. The junction had 2 bases not matched to a gene; V was cut back by 1 base and J by 3 bases. As DNA, the CDR3 is TGCGCCAGCAGCTTGCTGACAGGGACAGATACGCAGTATTTT. Its translation is CASSLLTGTDTQYF.

There are a few counts of this clonotype. The chain combines TRBV6-5 with TRBJ2-1; the D gene is possibly TRBD2 (5 bases). The CDR3 covers 15 residues. V shed 6 bases and J shed 7 bases, with 19 bases lying between them. Germline lookup yields CDR1 MNHEY and CDR2 SVGAGI. The CDR3 protein is CASSPETSGPNEQFF. As DNA, the CDR3 is TGTGCCAGCAGCCCCGAGACAAGCGGACCAAATGAGCAGTTCTTC.

This clonotype was found a few times. This chain links TRBV7-9 with TRBJ2-7, with D unclear. From germline, CDR1 is SEHNR and CDR2 FQNEAQ (reference sequence). Trimming removed 8 bases at V and 5 bases at J, with 16 bases between. The CDR3 extends over 13 amino acids. In DNA, the CDR3 is TGTGCCAGCGAGGACCGAAATCGCGACGAGCAGTACTTC. This sequence encodes CASEDRNRDEQYF.

This clonotype occurred many times. The V and J genes are TRBV10-3 and TRBJ2-2; possibly TRBD2 for D (5 bases). Germline CDR1 reads ENHRY; CDR2 reads SYGVKD. V was trimmed by 10 bases and J by 7 bases, leaving 16 bases between them. The CDR3 sequence is 13 residues long. The CDR3 loop reads CATTSGNDGELFF. DNA for the CDR3: TGTGCCACTACCTCGGGGAACGACGGGGAGCTGTTTTTT.

This clonotype turned up a few times. V gene TRBV5-4 combines with J gene TRBJ2-3; the match to TRBD1 covers 11 bases. The germline V gene has CDR1 SGHNT and CDR2 YYREEE (reference sequence). The CDR3 is 15 residues long. V lost 4 bases to trimming and J lost 6 bases; unmatched junction nucleotides: 7. CDR3 loop: CASSTDGTGGDTQYF. The CDR3 DNA follows: TGTGCCAGCAGCACTGACGGGACAGGGGGGGATACGCAGTATTTT.